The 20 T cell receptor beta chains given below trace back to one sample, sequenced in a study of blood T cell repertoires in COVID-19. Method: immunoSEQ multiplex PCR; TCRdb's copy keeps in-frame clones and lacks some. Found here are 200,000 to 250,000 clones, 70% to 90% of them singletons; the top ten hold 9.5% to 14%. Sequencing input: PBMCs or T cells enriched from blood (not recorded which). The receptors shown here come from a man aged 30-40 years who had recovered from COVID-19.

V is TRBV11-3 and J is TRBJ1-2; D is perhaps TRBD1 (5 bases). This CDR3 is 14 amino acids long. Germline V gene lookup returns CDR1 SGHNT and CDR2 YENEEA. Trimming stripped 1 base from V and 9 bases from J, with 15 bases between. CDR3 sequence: CASSLGSGAGSYTF. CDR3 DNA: TGTGCCAGCAGCTTAGGGTCTGGGGCAGGAAGCTACACCTTC.

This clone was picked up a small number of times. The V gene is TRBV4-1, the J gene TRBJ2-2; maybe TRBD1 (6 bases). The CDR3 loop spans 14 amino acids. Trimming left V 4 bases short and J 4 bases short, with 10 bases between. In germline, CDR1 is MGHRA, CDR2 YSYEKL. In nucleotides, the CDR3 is TGCGCCAGCAGCCTGAACAGGGCCACCGGGGAGCTGTTTTTT. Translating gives CASSLNRATGELFF.

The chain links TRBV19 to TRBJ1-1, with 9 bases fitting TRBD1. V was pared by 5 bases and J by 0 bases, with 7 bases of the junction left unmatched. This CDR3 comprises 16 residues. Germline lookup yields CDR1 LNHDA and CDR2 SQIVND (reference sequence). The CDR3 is CASSSGTGQMNTEAFF. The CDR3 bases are TGTGCCAGTAGTTCCGGGACAGGGCAAATGAACACTGAAGCTTTCTTT.

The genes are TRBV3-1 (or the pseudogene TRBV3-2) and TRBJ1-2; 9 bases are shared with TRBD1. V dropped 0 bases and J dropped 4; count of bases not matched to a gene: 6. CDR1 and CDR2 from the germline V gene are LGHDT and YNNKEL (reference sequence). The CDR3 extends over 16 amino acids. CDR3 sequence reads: CASSQEGGTGTYGYTF. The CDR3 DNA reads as TGTGCCAGCAGCCAAGAGGGCGGGACAGGGACCTATGGCTACACCTTC.

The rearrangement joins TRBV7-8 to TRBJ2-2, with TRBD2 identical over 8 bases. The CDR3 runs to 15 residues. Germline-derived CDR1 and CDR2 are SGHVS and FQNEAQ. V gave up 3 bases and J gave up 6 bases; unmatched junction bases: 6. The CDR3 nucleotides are TGTGCCAGCAGCTTGTCAGCGGGAGTAGCCGGGGAGCTGTTTTTT. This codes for CASSLSAGVAGELFF.

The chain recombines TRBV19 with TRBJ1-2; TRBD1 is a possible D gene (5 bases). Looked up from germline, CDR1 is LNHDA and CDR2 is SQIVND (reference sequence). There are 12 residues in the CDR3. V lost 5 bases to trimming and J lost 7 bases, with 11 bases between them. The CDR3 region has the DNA TGTGCCAGTAGTCCAGGGACTCGTGGCTACACCTTC. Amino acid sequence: CASSPGTRGYTF.

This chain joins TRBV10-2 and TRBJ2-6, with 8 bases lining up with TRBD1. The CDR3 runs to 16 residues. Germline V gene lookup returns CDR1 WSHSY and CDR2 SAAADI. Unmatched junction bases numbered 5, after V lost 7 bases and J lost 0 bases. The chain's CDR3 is CASTGQAYSGANVLTF. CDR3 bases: TGCGCCAGCACGGGACAGGCTTACTCTGGGGCCAACGTCCTGACTTTC.

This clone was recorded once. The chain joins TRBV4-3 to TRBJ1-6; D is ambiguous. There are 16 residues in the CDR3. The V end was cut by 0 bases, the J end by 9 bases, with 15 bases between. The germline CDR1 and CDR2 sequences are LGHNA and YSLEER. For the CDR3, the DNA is TGCGCCAGCAGCCAAGATCGGAAGGCCGGGAGTTCACCCCTCCACTTT. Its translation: CASSQDRKAGSSPLHF.

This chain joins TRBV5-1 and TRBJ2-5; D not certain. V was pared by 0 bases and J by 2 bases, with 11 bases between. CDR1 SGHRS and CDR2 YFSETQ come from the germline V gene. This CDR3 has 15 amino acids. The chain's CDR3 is CASSLALYEQETQYF. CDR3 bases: TGCGCCAGCAGCTTGGCCTTGTATGAGCAAGAGACCCAGTACTTC. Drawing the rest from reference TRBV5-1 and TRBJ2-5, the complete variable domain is KAGVTQTPRYLIKTRGQQVTLSCSPISGHRSVSWYQQTPGQGLQFLFEYFSETQRNKGNFPGRFSGRQFSNSRSEMNVSTLELGDSALYLCASSLALYEQETQYFGPGTRLLVL.

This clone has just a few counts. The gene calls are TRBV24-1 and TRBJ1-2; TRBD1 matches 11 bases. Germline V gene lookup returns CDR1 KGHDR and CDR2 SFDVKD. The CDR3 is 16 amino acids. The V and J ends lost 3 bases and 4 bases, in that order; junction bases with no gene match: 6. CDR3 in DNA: TGTGCCACCAGTGATCCCCGGACAGGGGGCGTCTATGGCTACACCTTC. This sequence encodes CATSDPRTGGVYGYTF.

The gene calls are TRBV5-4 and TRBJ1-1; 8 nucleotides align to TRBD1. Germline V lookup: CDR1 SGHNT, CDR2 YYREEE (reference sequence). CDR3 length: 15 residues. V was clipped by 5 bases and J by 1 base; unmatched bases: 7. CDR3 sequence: CASRTGQESNTEAFF. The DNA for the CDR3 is TGTGCCAGCAGAACGGGACAGGAGTCGAACACTGAAGCTTTCTTT.

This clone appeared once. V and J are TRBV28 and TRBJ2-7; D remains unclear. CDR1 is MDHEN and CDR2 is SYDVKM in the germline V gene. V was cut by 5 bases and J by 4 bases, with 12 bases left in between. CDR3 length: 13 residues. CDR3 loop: CASSIPSRYEQYF. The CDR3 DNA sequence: TGTGCCAGCAGTATCCCCTCTAGGTACGAGCAGTACTTC.

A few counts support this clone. The CDR3 loop is CASSLSSSGTQETQYF. In DNA form, the CDR3 reads TGTGCCAGCAGCTTATCGTCGTCGGGGACTCAAGAGACCCAGTACTTC. The chain employs TRBV7-9 and TRBJ2-5; tentative D call: TRBD2 (6 bases). The CDR3 has 16 residues. CDR1 SEHNR and CDR2 FQNEAQ come from the germline V gene (reference sequence). Trimming left V 2 bases short and J 2 bases short, with 15 bases between.

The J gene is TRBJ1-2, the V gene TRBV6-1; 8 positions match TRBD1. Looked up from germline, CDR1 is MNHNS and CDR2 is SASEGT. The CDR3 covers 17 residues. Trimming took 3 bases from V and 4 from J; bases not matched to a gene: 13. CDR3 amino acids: CASSDPGQASGLYGYTF. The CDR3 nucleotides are TGTGCCAGCAGTGATCCGGGACAGGCTTCGGGCCTCTATGGCTACACCTTC.

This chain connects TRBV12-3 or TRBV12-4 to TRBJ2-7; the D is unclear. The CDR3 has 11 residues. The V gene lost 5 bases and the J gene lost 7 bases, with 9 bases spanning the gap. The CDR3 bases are TGTGCCAGCAGTCGTCGCGTTGAGCAGTACTTC. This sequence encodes CASSRRVEQYF.

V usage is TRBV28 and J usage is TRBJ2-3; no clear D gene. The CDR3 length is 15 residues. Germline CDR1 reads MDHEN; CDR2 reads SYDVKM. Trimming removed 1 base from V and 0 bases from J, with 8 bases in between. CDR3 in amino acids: CASSLFPTSTDTQYF. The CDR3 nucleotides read TGTGCCAGCAGTTTATTCCCTACTAGCACAGATACGCAGTATTTT.

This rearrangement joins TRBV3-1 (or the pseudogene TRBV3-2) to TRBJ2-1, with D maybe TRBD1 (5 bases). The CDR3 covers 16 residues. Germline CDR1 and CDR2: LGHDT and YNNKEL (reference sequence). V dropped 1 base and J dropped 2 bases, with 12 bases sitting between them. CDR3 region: CASSQASRVPYNEQFF. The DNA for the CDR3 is TGTGCCAGCAGCCAAGCGTCCAGGGTCCCCTACAATGAGCAGTTCTTC.

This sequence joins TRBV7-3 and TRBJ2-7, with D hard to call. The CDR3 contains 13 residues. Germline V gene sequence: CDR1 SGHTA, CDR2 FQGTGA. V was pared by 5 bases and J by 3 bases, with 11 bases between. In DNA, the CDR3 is TGTGCCAGCAGCCACTCCCCCGGCTACGAGCAGTACTTC. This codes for CASSHSPGYEQYF.

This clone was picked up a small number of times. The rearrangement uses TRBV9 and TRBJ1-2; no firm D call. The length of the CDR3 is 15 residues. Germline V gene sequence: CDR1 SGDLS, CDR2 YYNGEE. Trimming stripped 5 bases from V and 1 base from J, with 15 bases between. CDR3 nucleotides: TGTGCCAGCAGTAGTCTGGGGAGAGTTAACTATGGCTACACCTTC. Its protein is CASSSLGRVNYGYTF.

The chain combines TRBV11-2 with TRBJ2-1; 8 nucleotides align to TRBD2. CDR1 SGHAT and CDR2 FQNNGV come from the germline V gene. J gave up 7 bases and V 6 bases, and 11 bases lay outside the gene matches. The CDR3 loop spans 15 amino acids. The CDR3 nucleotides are TGTGCCAGCAGTTCAACCGGGACTAGTAATAATGAGCAGTTCTTC. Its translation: CASSSTGTSNNEQFF.